A single sample gave rise to the 32 T cell receptor beta chains below, sequenced in a study of T cell repertoires in cytomegalovirus infection. TCRdb used MiXCR to reprocess the reads, holding one entry per CDR3 protein. The table records almost 500,000 distinct CDR3 sequences, around 11% of them present only once. Sequencing used PBMCs. The receptors were sampled from a human donor in good health (CMV status not recorded). Some clones in this sample may be carry-over from other donors' samples.

This clonotype was found a few times. This chain uses TRBV2 with TRBJ2-1; D tentatively fits TRBD1 or TRBD2 (5 bases each). The CDR3 extends over 16 amino acids. Trimming left V 4 bases short and J 7 bases short, with 20 bases between. The germline V gene has CDR1 SNHLY and CDR2 FYNNEI. CDR3 sequence reads: CASSAPGGSEGNEQFF. The CDR3 DNA follows: TGTGCCAGCAGTGCCCCTGGGGGATCAGAGGGTAATGAGCAGTTCTTC.

The rearrangement joins TRBV10-3 to TRBJ1-1, with 9 nucleotides matching TRBD1. Germline-derived CDR1 and CDR2 are ENHRY and SYGVKD. The CDR3 length is 15 residues. The trim removed 6 bases at V and 4 bases at J, leaving 9 bases unmatched. The CDR3 coding sequence is TGTGCCATCAGCCAGGGGGACAGGGCGGGCACTGAAGCTTTCTTT. Translated, it gives CAISQGDRAGTEAFF.

This clonotype came up many times. The chain carries TRBV12-3 or TRBV12-4 and TRBJ2-2, with D maybe TRBD1 (6 bases). This CDR3 has 18 amino acids. Trimming pared 2 bases from V and 4 bases from J, leaving 20 bases between. The CDR3 nucleotides read TGTGCCAGCAGTTTAAGCATCCGAGACAGGCAGCTCACCGGGGAGCTGTTTTTT. Protein product: CASSLSIRDRQLTGELFF.

This clonotype was counted ten times or more. The V call is TRBV6-6, the J call TRBJ2-7; no clear D. In germline, CDR1 is MNHNY, CDR2 SVGAGI (reference sequence). CDR3 length equals 15 residues. Trimming left V 2 bases short and J 1 base short, with 12 bases between. The CDR3 loop reads CASSYTGRLSYEQYF. In DNA, the CDR3 is TGTGCCAGCAGTTACACTGGACGCCTTTCCTACGAGCAGTACTTC.

This clonotype was seen many times. CDR3 coding DNA: TGTGCCAGCAACCCTCGGGACTTCTTCTCTGGGGCCAACGTCCTGACTTTC. Its protein product is CASNPRDFFSGANVLTF. This chain connects TRBV7-6 to TRBJ2-6; the D gene is possibly TRBD2 (6 bases). Germline CDR1 and CDR2: SGHVS and FNYEAQ. CDR3 length: 17 amino acids. Deletions cut 7 bases from V and 0 bases from J, with 16 bases between.

This clonotype was counted many times. The gene calls are TRBV20-1 and TRBJ1-2; 7 bases line up with TRBD1. V shed 7 bases and J 5 bases; nucleotides not matched to a gene: 10. Per germline, CDR1 DFQATT and CDR2 SNEGSKA (reference sequence). This CDR3 comprises 13 residues. The DNA of the CDR3 is TGCAGTGTCACGGGACAGATTGATTATGGCTACACCTTC. This gives the protein CSVTGQIDYGYTF.

The chain combines TRBV20-1 with TRBJ2-7; TRBD1 might be the D (6 bases). The CDR3 spans 12 residues. CDR1 is DFQATT and CDR2 is SNEGSKA in the germline V gene (reference sequence). Trimming took 3 bases from V and 4 from J, leaving 10 bases between them. CDR3 DNA: TGCAGTGCTAGTATGCAGGGGTACGAGCAGTACTTC. Its translation: CSASMQGYEQYF.

This clonotype was seen repeatedly, ten times or more. The V call is TRBV7-2, the J call TRBJ1-6; TRBD1 matches 7 bases. The CDR3 runs to 15 residues. Looked up from germline, CDR1 is SGHTA and CDR2 is FQGNSA. Unmatched junction bases numbered 9, after V lost 5 bases and J lost 8 bases. For the CDR3, the DNA is TGTGCCAGCAGCCTCAGGGGGACAAGCGATTCACCCCTCCACTTT. Encoded protein: CASSLRGTSDSPLHF.

This clonotype has only a few counts. The V call is TRBV3-1, the J call TRBJ2-2; TRBD2 agrees at 7 bases. J lost 5 bases, V lost 1 base, and 4 bases had no gene match. CDR3 length: 15 amino acids. The germline gives CDR1 LGHDT, CDR2 YNNKEL (reference sequence). DNA of the CDR3: TGTGCCAGCAGCCAAGGGGCTAGCGGAACCGGGGAGCTGTTTTTT. It yields the protein CASSQGASGTGELFF.

This clonotype has a count of ten or more. J is TRBJ1-1 and V is TRBV7-6; D not resolved. The germline V gene has CDR1 SGHVS and CDR2 FNYEAQ. The V gene lost 3 bases and the J gene lost 0 bases, with 17 bases spanning the gap. The CDR3 has 17 residues. CDR3 amino acids: CASSFVSGIRLNTEAFF. CDR3 nucleotide sequence: TGTGCCAGCAGCTTTGTATCGGGGATTAGGTTGAACACTGAAGCTTTCTTT.

This clonotype was observed at least ten times. The V call is TRBV6-8, the J call TRBJ2-7; D is possibly TRBD1 or TRBD2 (5 bases each). Germline CDR1 MNHGY, CDR2 SAAAGT. The ends were cut back, 5 bases at V and 3 bases at J, with 17 bases in the middle. The CDR3 extends over 15 amino acids. CDR3 in DNA: TGTGCCAGCAGTCGCTATTGGGGGTCGGGCTACGAGCAGTACTTC. Residues: CASSRYWGSGYEQYF.

For the CDR3, the DNA is TGCAGTGCGGGGACTAGCGCAGATACGCAGTATTTT. Protein: CSAGTSADTQYF. This chain connects TRBV20-1 to TRBJ2-3, with 10 positions matching TRBD2. Losses at the gene ends were 6 bases for V and 4 bases for J; bases not matched to a gene: 1. CDR3 length: 12 amino acids. Germline V CDR1 and CDR2: DFQATT, SNEGSKA (reference sequence).

This clonotype has a count of ten or more. The V and J genes are TRBV20-1 and TRBJ2-3; TRBD1 matches 7 bases. The CDR3 spans 16 residues. The trim removed 2 bases at V and 2 bases at J, leaving 10 bases unmatched. Per the germline V gene, CDR1 is DFQATT and CDR2 is SNEGSKA (reference sequence). In DNA form, the CDR3 reads TGCAGTGCTAGACAGGGGGAAGGCTTGAACACAGATACGCAGTATTTT. Protein sequence: CSARQGEGLNTDTQYF.

This clonotype was found many times. The CDR3 region has the DNA TGTGCCAGCAGCCCCTCTAGGGGGGCAGGCGGGGAGCTGTTTTTT. Translating gives CASSPSRGAGGELFF. The chain uses TRBV7-3 and TRBJ2-2, with D tentatively TRBD1 or TRBD2 (6 bases each). The CDR3 has 15 residues. Germline CDR1 SGHTA, CDR2 FQGTGA. V was pared by 5 bases and J by 7 bases, with 17 bases between. Supplemented by reference TRBV7-3 and TRBJ2-2, the full variable domain reads GAGVSQTPSNKVTEKGKYVELRCDPISGHTALYWYRQSLGQGPEFLIYFQGTGAADDSGLPNDRFFAVRPEGSVSTLKIQRTERGDSAVYLCASSPSRGAGGELFFGEGSRLTVL.

This clonotype was observed at least ten times. The chain joins TRBV12-3 or TRBV12-4 to TRBJ2-4; D possibly corresponds to TRBD1 (6 bases). CDR3 size: 18 residues. Trimming removed 5 bases from V and 1 base from J, with 21 bases in between. CDR3 protein: CASSDSDSPRGAKNIQYF. The CDR3 DNA follows: TGTGCCAGCAGTGATTCGGACTCTCCGAGGGGGGCCAAAAACATTCAGTACTTC.

This clonotype was counted many times. The rearrangement uses TRBV12-3 or TRBV12-4 and TRBJ1-4, with D possibly matching TRBD1 (5 bases). With 6 bases removed from V and 5 bases from J, the gap between germline ends came to 13 bases. The CDR3 is 14 residues long. CDR3 DNA sequence: TGTGCCAGCAGGGACGGAGGGGCCAATGAAAAACTGTTTTTT. It translates to CASRDGGANEKLFF.

This clonotype came up many times. The V call is TRBV11-1, the J call TRBJ2-1; no reliable D call. The CDR3 contains 16 residues. V was cut by 5 bases and J by 0 bases, with 14 bases left in between. Per germline, CDR1 SGHAT and CDR2 FQDESV (reference sequence). The chain's CDR3 is CASSLRFYSSYNEQFF. The DNA for the CDR3 is TGTGCCAGCAGCCTCAGGTTTTATAGCTCCTACAATGAGCAGTTCTTC.

This chain links TRBV27 with TRBJ1-3; perhaps TRBD1 as D (5 bases). The CDR3 loop spans 13 amino acids. The V gene lost 7 bases and the J gene lost 4 bases, with 11 bases spanning the gap. Germline V CDR1 and CDR2: MNHEY, SMNVEV (reference sequence). CDR3 sequence (DNA): TGTGCCAGCACCCAGGGCGTGGGAAACACCATATATTTT. Translation gives CASTQGVGNTIYF.

Ten or more counts support this clonotype. This chain links TRBV10-3 with TRBJ2-5, with 7 bases fitting TRBD2. The CDR3 is 14 amino acids. CDR1 is ENHRY and CDR2 is SYGVKD in the germline V gene. J gave up 3 bases and V 6 bases, and 7 bases lay outside the gene matches. The CDR3: CAISPRGREETQYF. In DNA form, the CDR3 reads TGTGCCATCAGCCCACGGGGGAGGGAAGAGACCCAGTACTTC.

This clonotype has a count of ten or more. The rearrangement links TRBV7-8 to TRBJ1-5; D gene uncertain. V was clipped by 3 bases and J by 5 bases, with 14 bases between them. Germline loops: CDR1 SGHVS, CDR2 FQNEAQ. The CDR3 runs to 15 residues. The CDR3 loop is CASSLRRGVDQPQHF. The CDR3 coding sequence is TGTGCCAGCAGCTTGAGACGGGGTGTCGATCAGCCCCAGCATTTT.

The V call is TRBV27, the J call TRBJ2-7; D might be TRBD1 (6 bases). Germline CDR1 reads MNHEY; CDR2 reads SMNVEV (reference sequence). The germline V and J ends were trimmed by 2 bases and 6 bases, with 14 bases remaining between them. This CDR3 spans 14 amino acids. CDR3 protein: CASSLSRGACEQYF. CDR3 bases: TGTGCCAGCAGTTTAAGCAGGGGAGCCTGCGAGCAGTACTTC.

This clonotype was seen many times. V gene TRBV7-9 combines with J gene TRBJ2-1; 10 bases line up with TRBD1. The CDR3 is made up of 17 amino acids. V was clipped by 6 bases and J by 2 bases; unmatched bases: 10. Germline loops: CDR1 SEHNR, CDR2 FQNEAQ (reference sequence). Here the CDR3 DNA reads TGTGCCAGCAGACAGAACCCCGGACAGGGGGCCTACAATGAGCAGTTCTTC. The encoded protein is CASRQNPGQGAYNEQFF.

The chain combines TRBV5-8 with TRBJ1-5; a possible D gene is TRBD1 (5 bases). V gave up 4 bases and J gave up 0 bases, with 11 bases separating them. Germline CDR1 SGHTS, CDR2 YDEGEE. The CDR3 has 15 residues. The CDR3 is CASSRDSYSNQPQHF. The DNA of the CDR3 is TGTGCCAGCAGCCGAGACAGCTATAGCAATCAGCCCCAGCATTTT.

This clonotype was observed once. Mismatch with germline at one junction end may stem from a read error. The V and J genes are TRBV7-9 and TRBJ2-7; 8 bases map to TRBD2. The germline gives CDR1 SEHNR, CDR2 FQNEAQ (reference sequence). This CDR3 contains 14 residues. In DNA form, the CDR3 reads TGTGCCAGCAGCTTAAACGGGGGGGGGTCCGAGCAGTGCTTC. Translating gives CASSLNGGGSEQCF.

There are many counts of this clonotype. V is TRBV5-5 and J is TRBJ2-6; D remains ambiguous. Germline V gives CDR1 SGHKS, CDR2 YYEKEE (reference sequence). The CDR3 sequence is 13 residues long. V was trimmed by 0 bases and J by 4 bases, leaving 2 bases between them. DNA for the CDR3: TGTGCCAGCAGCTTGGACGGGGCCAACGTCCTGACTTTC. This codes for CASSLDGANVLTF.

This CDR3 is CASSPGLAEYEQYF. The DNA for the CDR3 is TGTGCCAGCAGCCCCGGACTAGCGGAGTACGAGCAGTACTTC. The chain couples TRBV13 to TRBJ2-7; TRBD2 matches at 10 bases. V dropped 5 bases and J dropped 4; count of bases not matched to a gene: 5. This CDR3 spans 14 amino acids. Germline V gene lookup returns CDR1 PRHDT and CDR2 FYEKMQ (reference sequence).

This clonotype appeared a few times. The V call is TRBV19, the J call TRBJ2-1; possibly TRBD1 or TRBD2 for D (5 bases each). V lost 7 bases, J lost 2 bases, and 18 bases lay in between. In germline, CDR1 is LNHDA, CDR2 SQIVND (reference sequence). The CDR3 has 16 residues. CDR3 residues: CASNPSRGLAYNEQFF. DNA of the CDR3: TGTGCCAGTAACCCATCACGGGGCTTGGCCTACAATGAGCAGTTCTTC.

This clonotype was counted only a few times. The rearrangement uses TRBV19 and TRBJ1-6; D perhaps matches TRBD1 (6 bases). The germline V gene encodes CDR1 LNHDA and CDR2 SQIVND (reference sequence). V lost 7 bases, J lost 7 bases, and 14 bases lay in between. The CDR3 runs 14 residues. In nucleotides, the CDR3 is TGTGCCAGTACCTCGGACAGAGCAAATTCACCCCTCCACTTT. This sequence encodes CASTSDRANSPLHF.

The sample holds many counts of this clonotype. The chain links TRBV7-2 to TRBJ2-5; D may correspond to TRBD1 or TRBD2 (5 bases each). Trimming took 2 bases from V and 1 from J, leaving 14 bases between them. The CDR3 runs 16 residues. Germline-derived CDR1 and CDR2 are SGHTA and FQGNSA. This chain's CDR3 is CASSLTRGRLQETQYF. CDR3 bases: TGTGCCAGCAGCTTAACTCGGGGACGTCTCCAAGAGACCCAGTACTTC. Variable domain in full (rest from reference TRBV7-2 and TRBJ2-5): GAGVSQSPSNKVTEKGKDVELRCDPISGHTALYWYRQSLGQGLEFLIYFQGNSAPDKSGLPSDRFSAERTGGSVSTLTIQRTQQEDSAVYLCASSLTRGRLQETQYFGPGTRLLVL.

This clonotype has a count of ten or more. This chain joins TRBV6-6 and TRBJ2-2; 7 bases fit TRBD2. Germline CDR1 MNHNY, CDR2 SVGAGI (reference sequence). The CDR3 runs 18 residues. V dropped 0 bases and J dropped 2; count of bases not matched to a gene: 9. The DNA for the CDR3 is TGTGCCAGCAGTTACTCCAGACTTGTAGCGGGTAACACCGGGGAGCTGTTTTTT. This codes for CASSYSRLVAGNTGELFF.

This clonotype was counted many times. The chain joins TRBV11-2 to TRBJ2-7; D call uncertain. V shed 0 bases and J shed 6 bases, with 15 bases lying between them. From germline, CDR1 is SGHAT and CDR2 FQNNGV. The CDR3 extends over 15 amino acids. The CDR3 reads CASSLDGNTGLEQYF. For the CDR3, the DNA is TGTGCCAGCAGCTTAGATGGAAACACCGGCCTCGAGCAGTACTTC.

The V and J genes are TRBV29-1 and TRBJ1-1; no firm D call. This CDR3 spans 11 amino acids. Germline V gene lookup returns CDR1 SQVTM and CDR2 ANQGSEA. V was trimmed by 6 bases and J by 1 base, leaving 6 bases between them. Written as DNA, the CDR3 is TGCAGCGTGAGTGAGAACACTGAAGCTTTCTTT. Its protein is CSVSENTEAFF.